A selection of T cell receptor beta chains follows, all from one sample in a study of blood T cell repertoires in COVID-19. Clones were read by immunoSEQ multiplex PCR, and TCRdb kept only the in-frame ones, dropping some. Of some 250,000 clones in the sample, about 80% were seen once. Sequencing used peripheral blood. Every receptor here comes from an elderly woman with acute or convalescent COVID-19. The CDR3 runs from the conserved cysteine through the conserved F or W. The D gene is left open where the match is weak. Size is omitted from some rows. Given values are once, few, many or a class for expanded clones.

J	D	size	V	DNA	CDR3
TRBJ1-1	.	.	TRBV21-1	TGTGCCAGCAGCAAAGTATTTGGACCAGGGGACACTGAAGCTTTCTTT	CASSKVFGPGDTEAFF
TRBJ1-4	TRBD1	.	TRBV7-9	TGTGCCAGCAGCCCTTACAGGGGGCTTTCTGAAAAACTGTTTTTT	CASSPYRGLSEKLFF
TRBJ2-5	TRBD1	.	TRBV19	TGTGCCAGTAGTATCACCGGGACAGGAGCCCAAGAGACCCAGTACTTC	CASSITGTGAQETQYF
TRBJ1-3	.	.	TRBV2	TGTGCCAGCCACAGGGTAGCTGGAAACACCATATATTTT	CASHRVAGNTIYF
TRBJ2-6	.	.	TRBV5-6	TGTGCCAGCAGCCCCCCCCGGGCTGGGGCCAACGTCCTGACTTTC	CASSPPRAGANVLTF
TRBJ2-6	TRBD1	once	TRBV5-4	TGTGCCAGCAGCTTGGGACAGGGGGCCGGGGCCAACGTCCTGACTTTC	CASSLGQGAGANVLTF
TRBJ1-4	.	few	TRBV2	TGTGCCAGCAGTGAAGAAGGGTCGGGAGAAAAACTGTTTTTT	CASSEEGSGEKLFF
TRBJ1-2	.	.	TRBV3-1/TRBV3-2	TGTGCCAGCAGCCTAGGGGTTGAGGGCTACACCTTC	CASSLGVEGYTF
TRBJ1-1	TRBD1	.	TRBV14	TGTGCCAGCAGCCAAGGACAGGGTGGCACTGAAGCTTTCTTT	CASSQGQGGTEAFF
TRBJ2-5	TRBD1	.	TRBV27	TGTGCCAGCAGCAGACAGGGGCCGGGGCAGATCCTTGAGACCCAGTACTTC	CASSRQGPGQILETQYF
TRBJ1-1	.	few	TRBV25-1	TGTGCCAGCAGCGTGAACACTGAAGCTTTCTTT	CASSVNTEAFF
TRBJ1-2	TRBD1	.	TRBV7-2	TGTGCCAGCAGCTGGCCGGGACAGGGCACCTATGGCTACACCTTC	CASSWPGQGTYGYTF
TRBJ2-1	.	.	TRBV3-1/TRBV3-2	TGTGCCAGCAGCCAAGCACAGGGTGTTTACAATGAGCAGTTCTTC	CASSQAQGVYNEQFF
TRBJ1-5	TRBD1	.	TRBV6-1	TGTGCCAGCAGCCGGATCACGACAGGGCATCAGCCCCAGCATTTT	CASSRITTGHQPQHF
TRBJ2-7	TRBD2	once	TRBV5-1	TGCGCCAGCAGTTCGGGAGGGGTGGGCTACGAGCAGTACTTC	CASSSGGVGYEQYF
TRBJ1-2	TRBD1	.	TRBV18	TGTGCCAGCTCACAGGAGACAGGGGAGTCTAGCCGCTACACCTTC	CASSQETGESSRYTF
TRBJ1-6	TRBD1	.	TRBV2	TGTGCCAGCAGCTCACAGGGGGAAGGGTCACCCCTCCACTTT	CASSSQGEGSPLHF
TRBJ2-4	TRBD2	.	TRBV7-3	TGTGCCAGCAGCTTAGACAGCGGGGCACGGAGCATTCAGTACTTC	CASSLDSGARSIQYF
TRBJ1-1	.	.	TRBV30	TGTGCCTGGAGTGCTGCGGGCAGAGGTTATGCTGAAGCTTTCTTT	CAWSAAGRGYAEAFF
TRBJ1-6	TRBD1	.	TRBV19	TGTGCCAGTAGTACGGGACAGCTCTATAATTCACCCCTCCACTTT	CASSTGQLYNSPLHF
TRBJ2-3	.	.	TRBV28	TGTGCCAGCAGTTTATGGCAGGGAGGAGCAGATACGCAGTATTTT	CASSLWQGGADTQYF
TRBJ2-7	TRBD1	.	TRBV27	TGTGCCAGCAGATTAGCGACAGGGATAAAGTACGAGCAGTACTTC	CASRLATGIKYEQYF
TRBJ2-7	.	.	TRBV20-1	TGCAGTGCTAGCGAGTCGTACGAGCAGTACTTC	CSASESYEQYF
TRBJ2-1	.	.	TRBV5-1	TGCGCCAGCAGCTTGGCCGGCCGGAGCTCCTACAATGAGCAGTTCTTC	CASSLAGRSSYNEQFF
TRBJ1-4	TRBD1	.	TRBV5-1	TGCGCCAGCAGCACCAGAGGGGGCCTCGGTAATGAAAAACTGTTTTTT	CASSTRGGLGNEKLFF
TRBJ2-7	TRBD1	once	TRBV28	TGTGCCAGTCGGGACAGCAGAAAGACCTACGAGCAGTACTTC	CASRDSRKTYEQYF
TRBJ1-5	TRBD1	.	TRBV6-6	TGTGCCAGCAGTTTCAGACAGGGGCCCCAGCATTTT	CASSFRQGPQHF
TRBJ1-6	.	.	TRBV10-1	TGCGCCAGCAGCCGGGACAATTCTTCACCCCTCCACTTT	CASSRDNSSPLHF
TRBJ1-2	.	.	TRBV5-6	TGTGCCAGCAGCTTCCAGGGTCGGATCTATGGCTACACCTTC	CASSFQGRIYGYTF
TRBJ1-3	.	.	TRBV2	TGTGCCAGCAGCCGTGACCCTGACGGCCGGCGGGACACCATATATTTT	CASSRDPDGRRDTIYF
TRBJ1-5	TRBD1	many	TRBV19	TGTGCCAGTAGTAGTCGGACAGGGGGCGATCCTCAGCCCCAGCATTTT	CASSSRTGGDPQPQHF
TRBJ1-5	TRBD1	.	TRBV18	TGTGCCAGCTCACCGACAGGGAATAGCAATCAGCCCCAGCATTTT	CASSPTGNSNQPQHF
TRBJ1-1	.	many	TRBV18	TGTGCCAGCTCACAAGGACAGAACACTGAAGCTTTCTTT	CASSQGQNTEAFF
TRBJ2-1	.	few	TRBV5-4	TGTGCCAGCAGCTGGGGGGGCGGGAGCAATGAGCAGTTCTTC	CASSWGGGSNEQFF
TRBJ2-3	TRBD2	.	TRBV5-4	TGTGCCACCCTCAGCGGGAATCCAACAGATACGCAGTATTTT	CATLSGNPTDTQYF
TRBJ2-7	.	.	TRBV6-1	TGTGCCAGCAGTGAGGGTCCCGCTAGCGCCCACGAGCAGTACTTC	CASSEGPASAHEQYF
TRBJ2-6	.	once	TRBV28	TGTGCCAGCAGTCCCCCCAGGGGCGCCAACTCTGGGGCCAACGTCCTGACTTTC	CASSPPRGANSGANVLTF
TRBJ2-3	TRBD1	few	TRBV4-1	TGCGCCAGCAGCCAAACCGGGACAGGGGACTGGACAGATACGCAGTATTTT	CASSQTGTGDWTDTQYF
TRBJ1-1	.	.	TRBV10-3	TGTGCCACCTTTTGGAGGGGTGAAGCTTTCTTT	CATFWRGEAFF
TRBJ2-1	.	.	TRBV5-5	TGTGCCAGCAGCTTCTGGGACACCTCGAGCTCCTACAATGAGCAGTTCTTC	CASSFWDTSSSYNEQFF
TRBJ1-6	TRBD1	.	TRBV5-1	TGCGCCAGCAGCCCCGGGACAGCCAATTCACCCCTCCACTTT	CASSPGTANSPLHF
TRBJ1-3	TRBD1	.	TRBV6-6	TGTGCCAGCAGTTCCTCGACAGGGGGCGGTGGAAACACCATATATTTT	CASSSSTGGGGNTIYF
TRBJ2-1	TRBD1	.	TRBV11-2	TGTGCCAGCAGCCATGGGACAGACCAGTTCTTC	CASSHGTDQFF
TRBJ1-2	.	.	TRBV19	TGTGCCAGTAGTATGTGGCAGCCAGGACTCTATGGCTACACCTTC	CASSMWQPGLYGYTF
TRBJ2-1	.	.	TRBV5-6	TGTGCCAGCAGCTTGTATAGCGGGACAGGGAATGAGCAGTTCTTC	CASSLYSGTGNEQFF
TRBJ2-7	TRBD2	.	TRBV27	TGTGCCAGCAGTTCCCACCGGACTAGCGGGGGGGTTAGAGAGCAGTACTTC	CASSSHRTSGGVREQYF
TRBJ1-1	.	.	TRBV19	TGTGCCAGTAGTACCCGGAGGGTGGTGAACACTGAAGCTTTCTTT	CASSTRRVVNTEAFF
TRBJ1-2	.	.	TRBV3-1/TRBV3-2	TGTGCCAGCAGCCAAGCTAGGACAGTCTATGGCTACACCTTC	CASSQARTVYGYTF
TRBJ1-4	.	few	TRBV27	TGTGCCAGCAGTCTCACAGGGTATAGTGAAAAACTGTTTTTT	CASSLTGYSEKLFF